The T cell receptor (beta chain) under discussion was sequenced for a study of T cell responses to AZD1222 COVID-19 vaccine. Findings and limits, study-wide: Spike-specific TCR breadth and depth went up after people got two AZD1222 doses.

The assay was immunoSEQ multiplex PCR, and TCRdb's table has in-frame clones only and misses some. Among 130,000 to 150,000 clones listed, around nine tenths were seen once. Points on this clone: Its antigen is unidentified.

This CDR3 is built from 15 residues. Trimming cost V 6 bases and J 4 bases; bases outside gene matches: 10. CDR1 and CDR2 from the germline V gene are SEHNR and FQNEAQ (reference sequence). The rearrangement joins TRBV7-9 to TRBJ2-7; 9 bases line up with TRBD2. Sequencing was performed on peripheral blood, taken on day 0 of AZD1222 vaccination. The receptor's source is an adult in good health. The CDR3 here is CASSSSSGRFYEQYF. CDR3 DNA sequence: TGTGCCAGCAGTTCAAGTAGCGGGAGATTTTACGAGCAGTACTTC.